This T cell receptor beta chain was recovered during a study of blood T cell repertoires in COVID-19. Whole-study context: Researchers got acute and convalescent COVID-19 samples from the United States, Italy and Spain.

Per germline, CDR1 LNHDA and CDR2 SQIVND (reference sequence). V was pared by 3 bases and J by 4 bases, with 4 bases between. The CDR3 extends over 12 amino acids. TCRdb's copy holds only in-frame clones and misses some; the assay was immunoSEQ multiplex PCR. Seen here are around 260,000 clones, about 89% observed once, and the top ten hold 1.5%. The clonotype originates from a woman between 40 and 50 years old who had recovered from COVID-19. The chain links TRBV19 to TRBJ1-3, with D uncertain. Sequencing was carried out using peripheral blood. The CDR3 here is CASSISGNTIYF. In DNA, the CDR3 is TGTGCCAGTAGTATCTCCGGAAACACCATATATTTT.